What follows are 23 T cell receptor beta chains derived from one specimen sequenced in a study of human T cells and chemical hapten exposure. TCRdb reprocessed the RACE reads with MiXCR, giving one entry per CDR3 protein. Among tens of thousands of distinct CDR3 sequences listed, 10% to 12% were seen once. Noted time point: patch test 3, about 24 weeks after DPC sensitization. Treatment given: therapeutic diphenylcyclopropenone sensitization with weekly scalp DPC. The source material was whole blood, sampled in connection with sensitization to the hapten diphenylcyclopropenone (DPC). The receptors were sampled from a woman aged 45-65 years with alopecia areata. Some clones in this sample may be carry-over from other donors' samples.

As concerns this clonotype: Given a much more abundant clone one base away, this may be a read error. The rearrangement uses TRBV18 and TRBJ1-5; D ambiguous. CDR1 KGHSH and CDR2 LQKENI come from the germline V gene. The CDR3 runs to 16 residues. Trimming cost V 2 bases and J 5 bases, with 16 bases left between them. DNA for the CDR3: TGTGCCAGCTCACCAGATGGGGAAATTGGCGATCAGCCCCAGCATTTT. Translation gives CASSPDGEIGDQPQHF.

In this sample, this clonotype turned up once. A much larger clone sits a single nucleotide away, making a read error possible. The rearrangement joins TRBV18 to TRBJ2-5; TRBD1 agrees at 7 bases. Germline loops: CDR1 KGHSH, CDR2 LQKENI. CDR3 length: 15 residues. The CDR3 DNA is TGTGCCAGCACACCGGGCCGGGACAGACAAGAGACCCAGTACTTC. The encoded protein is CASTPGRDRQETQYF.

Ten or more counts support this clonotype. The chain employs TRBV20-1 and TRBJ2-5; 8 bases are shared with TRBD1. The CDR3 covers 12 residues. From germline, CDR1 is DFQATT and CDR2 SNEGSKA (reference sequence). J lost 3 bases, V lost 4 bases, and 1 base had no gene match. For the CDR3, the DNA is TGCAGTGCTAAGACAGGGGAAGAGACCCAGTACTTC. Protein: CSAKTGEETQYF.

This clonotype was observed a handful of times. The chain joins TRBV27 to TRBJ2-5; D might be TRBD2 (6 bases). The CDR3 has 15 residues. Germline V lookup: CDR1 MNHEY, CDR2 SMNVEV (reference sequence). The V and J ends lost 5 bases and 2 bases respectively, with 15 bases between them. CDR3 DNA: TGTGCCAGCAGTCCAAGACTAGGACGACAAGAGACCCAGTACTTC. Translation gives CASSPRLGRQETQYF.

This clonotype was picked up a small number of times. This chain links TRBV18 with TRBJ2-7, with 7 bases lining up with TRBD2. Germline V gives CDR1 KGHSH, CDR2 LQKENI. This CDR3 has 20 residues. V trimming: 3 bases; J trimming: 6 bases; junction bases outside the gene matches: 26. CDR3: CASSPKLGLPNLSDLGEQYF. The CDR3, as DNA: TGTGCCAGCTCACCGAAATTGGGACTACCCAATTTATCCGACTTAGGCGAGCAGTACTTC. The full variable domain, with the rest looked up from reference TRBV18 and TRBJ2-7, is NAGVMQNPRHLVRRRGQEARLRCSPMKGHSHVYWYRQLPEEGLKFMVYLQKENIIDESGMPKERFSAEFPKEGPSILRIQQVVRGDSAAYFCASSPKLGLPNLSDLGEQYFGPGTRLTVT.

This clonotype has just a few counts. The chain employs TRBV7-9 and TRBJ1-2; 11 bases agree with TRBD1. The V gene's germline CDR1 is SEHNR and CDR2 FQNEAQ (reference sequence). The length of the CDR3 is 14 residues. Trimming at V came to 3 bases and at J to 7 bases, leaving 4 bases not matched to a gene. The chain's CDR3 is CASSFPDRGPGYTF. CDR3 coding DNA: TGTGCCAGCAGCTTCCCGGACAGGGGGCCTGGCTACACCTTC.

This chain joins TRBV9 and TRBJ2-2; D is possibly TRBD1 or TRBD2 (5 bases each). The CDR3 contains 17 residues. Germline V CDR1 and CDR2: SGDLS, YYNGEE. V gave up 3 bases and J gave up 2 bases, with 17 bases separating them. CDR3 DNA: TGTGCCAGCAGCGCGGGGATCGGGACGGCCAACACCGGGGAGCTGTTTTTT. This sequence encodes CASSAGIGTANTGELFF.

This clonotype was counted many times. V gene TRBV3-1 combines with J gene TRBJ2-2; 10 bases are shared with TRBD1. The length of the CDR3 is 16 residues. Germline V gene data show CDR1 as LGHDT and CDR2 as YNNKEL (reference sequence). V was clipped by 4 bases and J by 6 bases; unmatched bases: 8. CDR3 loop: CASSRPGQGSPGELFF. Here the CDR3 DNA reads TGTGCCAGCAGCCGACCGGGACAGGGGAGTCCCGGGGAGCTGTTTTTT. Supplemented by reference TRBV3-1 and TRBJ2-2, the full variable domain reads DTAVSQTPKYLVTQMGNDKSIKCEQNLGHDTMYWYKQDSKKFLKIMFSYNNKELIINETVPNRFSPKSPDKAHLNLHINSLELGDSAVYFCASSRPGQGSPGELFFGEGSRLTVL.

This clonotype was found a few times. The chain has TRBV7-9 and TRBJ2-7; no clear D gene. This CDR3 region has 15 residues. The ends were cut back, 4 bases at V and 1 base at J, with 14 bases in the middle. Germline loops: CDR1 SEHNR, CDR2 FQNEAQ (reference sequence). The CDR3 reads CASSYMAGESYEQYF. The CDR3 coding sequence is TGTGCCAGCAGCTATATGGCTGGGGAATCCTACGAGCAGTACTTC. Supplemented by reference TRBV7-9 and TRBJ2-7, the full variable domain reads DTGVSQNPRHKITKRGQNVTFRCDPISEHNRLYWYRQTLGQGPEFLTYFQNEAQLEKSRLLSDRFSAERPKGSFSTLEIQRTEQGDSAMYLCASSYMAGESYEQYFGPGTRLTVT.

Many counts were recorded for this clonotype. V is TRBV6-2 or TRBV6-3 and J is TRBJ2-5; 8 bases fit TRBD1. Trimming at V came to 6 bases and at J to 5 bases, leaving 11 bases not matched to a gene. The CDR3 is made up of 15 amino acids. Germline loops: CDR1 MNHEY, CDR2 SVGEGT. The CDR3 reads CASSPLGTGYETQYF. The CDR3 DNA is TGTGCCAGCAGCCCCCTCGGGACAGGCTATGAGACCCAGTACTTC.

This clonotype occurred a few times. This chain links TRBV6-1 with TRBJ2-7; D not resolved. V was cut by 1 base and J by 5 bases, with 12 bases left in between. Looked up from germline, CDR1 is MNHNS and CDR2 is SASEGT. The CDR3 covers 14 residues. The CDR3 reads CASSEGARRDEQYF. CDR3 nucleotide sequence: TGTGCCAGCAGTGAAGGGGCGAGGCGCGACGAGCAGTACTTC.

This clonotype was seen more than once but under ten times. The genes are TRBV6-1 and TRBJ2-3; D is perhaps TRBD1 or TRBD2 (6 bases each). CDR3 length: 17 residues. Germline-derived CDR1 and CDR2 are MNHNS and SASEGT. Deletions cut 0 bases from V and 3 bases from J, with 16 bases between. The CDR3 loop reads CASSEALGGTGTDTQYF. Written as DNA, the CDR3 is TGTGCCAGCAGTGAAGCGCTAGGGGGGACTGGAACAGATACGCAGTATTTT.

The rearrangement uses TRBV7-2 and TRBJ2-6; TRBD1 matches 7 bases. Germline-derived CDR1 and CDR2 are SGHTA and FQGNSA. Trimming took 1 base from V and 0 from J; bases not matched to a gene: 9. This CDR3 is 19 amino acids long. In DNA, the CDR3 is TGTGCCAGCAGCTTAGGATCGGGACAGAGCTTCTCTGGGGCCAACGTCCTGACTTTC. Its protein is CASSLGSGQSFSGANVLTF.

This clonotype was found many times. The chain links TRBV6-2 or TRBV6-3 to TRBJ1-5; D uncertain. Germline-derived CDR1 and CDR2 are MNHEY and SVGEGT. The CDR3 extends over 15 amino acids. The germline V and J ends were trimmed by 5 bases and 0 bases, with 11 bases remaining between them. CDR3 residues: CASSTSGLSNQPQHF. DNA for the CDR3: TGTGCCAGCAGTACCAGTGGACTTAGCAATCAGCCCCAGCATTTT.

This clonotype was detected a few times. This chain uses TRBV11-2 with TRBJ2-1, with D possibly being TRBD2 (6 bases). Trimming stripped 3 bases from V and 0 bases from J, with 9 bases between. The CDR3 totals 15 residues. Germline CDR1 SGHAT, CDR2 FQNNGV. CDR3 sequence: CASSLGTPSYNEQFF. In DNA, the CDR3 is TGTGCCAGCAGCTTGGGGACTCCCTCCTACAATGAGCAGTTCTTC. The variable domain in full, with the rest retrieved from reference TRBV11-2 and TRBJ2-1, is EAGVAQSPRYKIIEKRQSVAFWCNPISGHATLYWYQQILGQGPKLLIQFQNNGVVDDSQLPKDRFSAERLKGVDSTLKIQPAKLEDSAVYLCASSLGTPSYNEQFFGPGTRLTVL.

This chain uses TRBV2 with TRBJ2-7; 10 nucleotides agree with TRBD1. Trimming took 3 bases from V and 5 from J; bases not matched to a gene: 10. Germline lookup yields CDR1 SNHLY and CDR2 FYNNEI. The CDR3 has 16 residues. The DNA for the CDR3 is TGTGCCAGCAGTGAGGGACAGGGGAACGTACTAAACGAGCAGTACTTC. Its translation is CASSEGQGNVLNEQYF.

This clonotype turned up a few times. The chain uses TRBV4-1 and TRBJ1-4; TRBD1 aligns across 7 bases. This CDR3 is 15 amino acids long. Germline loops: CDR1 MGHRA, CDR2 YSYEKL. Trimming at V came to 3 bases and at J to 10 bases, leaving 11 bases not matched to a gene. In nucleotides, the CDR3 is TGCGCCAGCAGCCAGGCGACAGGGCCGAATCGAAAACTGTTTTTT. It encodes CASSQATGPNRKLFF.

The V gene is TRBV11-2, the J gene TRBJ2-7; D remains ambiguous. V was trimmed by 4 bases and J by 7 bases, leaving 8 bases between them. Germline CDR1 is SGHAT and CDR2 is FQNNGV. The CDR3 runs to 11 residues. CDR3 loop: CASSSGREQYF. DNA of the CDR3: TGTGCCAGCAGCTCCGGTAGGGAGCAGTACTTC.

This clonotype was recorded at least ten times. CDR3 sequence: CASSPDSTDTQYF. CDR3 DNA: TGTGCCAGCAGCCCCGACAGCACAGATACGCAGTATTTT. This chain joins TRBV5-6 and TRBJ2-3; D uncertain. Trimming left V 4 bases short and J 0 bases short, with 6 bases between. The CDR3 is made up of 13 amino acids. Per the germline V gene, CDR1 is SGHDT and CDR2 is YYEEEE.

This clonotype has just a few counts. The chain recombines TRBV20-1 with TRBJ1-1; D is perhaps TRBD1 (6 bases). The length of the CDR3 is 14 residues. The germline gives CDR1 DFQATT, CDR2 SNEGSKA (reference sequence). Trimming cost V 1 base and J 0 bases, with 9 bases left between them. The CDR3 DNA reads as TGCAGTGCTAGAGTCAGGGGATTGAACACTGAAGCTTTCTTT. This codes for CSARVRGLNTEAFF.

This clonotype was seen a handful of times. The chain uses TRBV7-9 and TRBJ1-6, with D tentatively TRBD1 (5 bases). Germline V gives CDR1 SEHNR, CDR2 FQNEAQ (reference sequence). The germline V and J ends were trimmed by 3 bases and 7 bases, with 10 bases remaining between them. This CDR3 is 14 amino acids long. CDR3 in amino acids: CASSLEGKNSPLHF. The DNA for the CDR3 is TGTGCCAGCAGCTTGGAGGGGAAAAATTCACCCCTCCACTTT.

This clonotype has ten or more counts. This chain connects TRBV3-1 to TRBJ2-7, with 7 bases aligning to TRBD1. Trimming at V came to 5 bases and at J to 6 bases, leaving 4 bases not matched to a gene. CDR1 and CDR2 from the germline V gene are LGHDT and YNNKEL (reference sequence). This CDR3 has 12 residues. This CDR3 is CASSLTGFEQYF. DNA for the CDR3: TGTGCCAGCAGCTTGACAGGGTTCGAGCAGTACTTC.

This clonotype was seen a few times. The V call is TRBV25-1, the J call TRBJ1-3, with D maybe TRBD1 (5 bases). This CDR3 spans 14 amino acids. V gave up 6 bases and J gave up 4 bases, with 13 bases separating them. Germline CDR1 reads MGHDK; CDR2 reads SYGVNS. The CDR3 region is CASRGAGYGNTIYF. The CDR3 nucleotides are TGTGCCAGCAGAGGTGCAGGGTACGGAAACACCATATATTTT.